This T cell receptor beta chain was recovered during a study of blood T cell repertoires in COVID-19. This clone was detected ten times or more. The V gene's germline CDR1 is MNHEY and CDR2 SMNVEV (reference sequence). The CDR3 runs 13 residues. V lost 4 bases and J lost 6, with 12 bases in between. Generated by immunoSEQ multiplex PCR, the TCRdb table keeps only in-frame clones and is missing some. The profile shows roughly 200,000 clones, approximately 80% of them singletons. Sequencing used peripheral blood. This receptor was obtained from a woman aged 40 to 50 with COVID-19, enrolled during active disease. This chain links TRBV27 with TRBJ2-5; no reliable D call. This CDR3 is CASSYLAGQTQYF. CDR3 bases: TGTGCCAGCAGTTACCTTGCCGGTCAGACCCAGTACTTC.